This entry concerns a single T cell receptor beta chain. The junction departs from the called germline gene at one end, perhaps through a read error. Different DNA sequences within this sample yield the same CDR3. Germline loops: CDR1 LNHDA, CDR2 SQIVND (reference sequence). The CDR3 sequence is 14 residues long. This sample was taken from a study of control samples from healthy donors and cancer patients. Only in-frame clones appear in the TCRdb table, and some are missing; sequencing was by immunoSEQ multiplex PCR. The repertoire holds 5,500 to 8,500 clones, with approximately 80% as singletons. The chain joins TRBV19 to TRBJ1-5; perhaps TRBD1 as D (5 bases). The clonotype was recovered from a male donor with melanoma. The material sequenced was formalin-fixed, paraffin-embedded tissue. The CDR3 sequence: CATKGLPVNQPQHF. The CDR3, as DNA: TGTGCCACCAAGGGGTTACCCGTAAATCAACCCCAGCATTTT.